The T cell receptor (beta chain) under discussion was sequenced for a study of HIV-infected patients and healthy controls. Whole blood was used without fractionation, so all unsorted peripheral T cells were included. This clonotype showed up many times. The germline V gene has CDR1 KGHDR and CDR2 SFDVKD. The J segment lost 2 bases and the V segment lost 7 bases, leaving 19 bases of the junction unmatched. This CDR3 is built from 19 residues. cDNA was made from about 500 ng RNA using alpha and beta constant primers. Each of the alpha and beta chains got its own library through chain-specific third strand synthesis with indices. In TCRdb, the 5' RACE reads were re-called with MiXCR into one record per CDR3 protein. The data show more than 9,000 distinct CDR3 sequences, around 9.3% seen once.

This sequence was found in an adult with HIV infection. The donor label of this sample is uncertain. Sample: blood, taken before antiretroviral therapy. The chain links TRBV24-1 to TRBJ1-5, with 7 bases fitting TRBD1. The CDR3 spells CATSVTRDSGVSRNQPQHF. CDR3 sequence (DNA): TGTGCCACCAGCGTTACCCGGGACAGCGGGGTCTCTCGCAATCAGCCCCAGCATTTT.